A single sample gave rise to the 12 T cell receptor beta chains below, sequenced in a study of post-analysis software for immune sequencing data. Study results and caveats: A few TRBV segments occurring more often in patients than controls included TRBV5-6, TRBV5-1 and TRBV20-1.

Antigens of these TCRs are unknown. Incorporated into the TCR beta cDNA libraries were unique molecular identifiers, which served to reduce PCR and sequencing biases. MiXCR was run by TCRdb on the PCR reads, yielding one entry per CDR3 protein. Among some 690,000 distinct CDR3 sequences, roughly 27% were seen once, and the ten largest hold about 0.5%. The specimen sequenced was blood. These receptors came from a girl aged 5-17 years with multiple sclerosis.

This clonotype was seen a handful of times. The CDR3 region has the DNA TGCAGTGCTAGAGTGACAGCGGGAGCCCAAAATGAGCAGTTCTTC. Translating gives CSARVTAGAQNEQFF. The chain uses TRBV20-1 and TRBJ2-1; 8 positions agree with TRBD2. The CDR3 has 15 amino acids. V dropped 1 base and J dropped 7; count of bases not matched to a gene: 9. Germline V gives CDR1 DFQATT, CDR2 SNEGSKA (reference sequence).

This clonotype has only a few counts. The genes are TRBV5-1 and TRBJ2-3; D might be TRBD2 (5 bases). The CDR3 contains 15 residues. Trimming took 4 bases from V and 0 from J, leaving 12 bases between them. Germline V lookup: CDR1 SGHRS, CDR2 YFSETQ. The CDR3 spells CASSPAERSTDTQYF. For the CDR3, the DNA is TGCGCCAGCAGCCCCGCGGAGCGGAGCACAGATACGCAGTATTTT.

The chain employs TRBV7-3 and TRBJ2-7, with D perhaps TRBD1 or TRBD2 (6 bases each). This CDR3 is 14 amino acids long. V was shortened by 7 bases and J by 3 bases, with 16 bases between the two germline ends. The germline V gene encodes CDR1 SGHTA and CDR2 FQGTGA. CDR3 amino acids: CASILRGPDYEQYF. CDR3 nucleotides: TGTGCCAGCATCCTCCGGGGGCCAGACTACGAGCAGTACTTC.

The chain employs TRBV7-8 and TRBJ1-2, with TRBD1 as a possible D gene (5 bases). Looked up from germline, CDR1 is SGHVS and CDR2 is FQNEAQ. The CDR3 runs to 13 residues. The germline V and J ends were trimmed by 2 bases and 4 bases, with 8 bases remaining between them. CDR3 DNA: TGTGCCAGCAGCTTACCAGGGACCTATGGCTACACCTTC. Residues: CASSLPGTYGYTF.

This clonotype was detected only a few times. The chain carries TRBV20-1 and TRBJ1-4; 7 positions agree with TRBD1. The CDR3 spans 14 residues. V shed 3 bases and J 5 bases; nucleotides not matched to a gene: 6. Per germline, CDR1 DFQATT and CDR2 SNEGSKA (reference sequence). The DNA for the CDR3 is TGCAGTGCTAGTGAGCCAGGGGGAAATGAAAAACTGTTTTTT. Its protein is CSASEPGGNEKLFF.

This clonotype occurred many times. The chain recombines TRBV29-1 with TRBJ1-2, with D unresolved. V lost 7 bases and J lost 4, with 19 bases in between. Germline V CDR1 and CDR2: SQVTM, ANQGSEA. CDR3 length: 14 amino acids. CDR3 nucleotide sequence: TGCAGCGCCACAAGGACCCCGGAGGGCTATGGCTACACCTTC. Protein sequence: CSATRTPEGYGYTF.

This clonotype has a handful of counts. The rearrangement links TRBV6-1 to TRBJ2-5; D ambiguous. Germline V gene lookup returns CDR1 MNHNS and CDR2 SASEGT. The CDR3 sequence is 16 residues long. The V and J ends lost 5 bases and 2 bases respectively, with 18 bases between them. In DNA, the CDR3 is TGTGCCAGCAGTCCCGTCCCTCGGACGAAACAAGAGACCCAGTACTTC. Translated, it gives CASSPVPRTKQETQYF.

The chain has TRBV28 and TRBJ2-7, with 7 nucleotides matching TRBD2. J lost 3 bases, V lost 6 bases, and 11 bases had no gene match. CDR1 is MDHEN and CDR2 is SYDVKM in the germline V gene. The CDR3 extends over 15 amino acids. CDR3 nucleotide sequence: TGTGCCAGCAGAGCTCTCGGACTAGTCATCTACGAGCAGTACTTC. Encoded protein: CASRALGLVIYEQYF.

The sample holds many counts of this clonotype. Here the CDR3 DNA reads TGTGCCATCAGAGGAGACAGGATCGAGACCTACGAGCAGTACTTC. It is translated as CAIRGDRIETYEQYF. The chain is built from TRBV10-3 and TRBJ2-7, with D tentatively TRBD1 (6 bases). Germline CDR1 and CDR2: ENHRY and SYGVKD. Trimming left V 6 bases short and J 2 bases short, with 17 bases between. This CDR3 comprises 15 residues.

This clonotype was picked up a small number of times. This rearrangement joins TRBV28 to TRBJ2-3; D is unresolved. Germline CDR1 and CDR2: MDHEN and SYDVKM. The CDR3 totals 13 residues. The V and J ends lost 6 bases and 6 bases respectively, with 13 bases between them. The CDR3 region is CASRGWAGDTQYF. DNA for the CDR3: TGTGCCAGCAGGGGCTGGGCTGGGGATACGCAGTATTTT. Supplemented by reference TRBV28 and TRBJ2-3, the full variable domain reads DVKVTQSSRYLVKRTGEKVFLECVQDMDHENMFWYRQDPGLGLRLIYFSYDVKMKEKGDIPEGYSVSREKKERFSLILESASTNQTSMYLCASRGWAGDTQYFGPGTRLTVL.

This rearrangement joins TRBV21-1 to TRBJ2-4. TRBV21-1 is a pseudogene locus. CDR3 length equals 15 residues. CDR3: CASSKGGGAKNIQYF. CDR3 nucleotide sequence: TGTGCCAGCAGCAAAGGAGGTGGGGCCAAAAACATTCAGTACTTC.

This clonotype has just a few counts. The chain employs TRBV28 and TRBJ2-5; D may match TRBD1 or TRBD2 (6 bases each). Germline assignment: CDR1 MDHEN and CDR2 SYDVKM. The CDR3 has 17 amino acids. V gave up 7 bases and J gave up 5 bases, with 26 bases separating them. The CDR3 sequence: CASKRSPGAPRWETQYF. In DNA, the CDR3 is TGTGCCAGCAAACGATCACCGGGGGCCCCTCGATGGGAGACCCAGTACTTC.